The subject of this entry is one T cell receptor (beta chain). No cognate antigen has been identified for it. Per-base quality was not reported, and no clone a single base away is much larger than it. The donors were 40 or so Caucasian individuals from Russia, aged roughly 6 to 100 years, who were systemically healthy. Each donor gave about 9.7 milliliters of peripheral blood, drawn into EDTA-treated Vacutainer tubes. Ficoll-Paque density-gradient centrifugation was used to isolate PBMCs, with at least 6.5 million per sample. Total RNA, at least 6 micrograms per sample, was extracted from PBMCs with Trizol reagent. The percentages of naive CD45RAhigh/CD27high T cells were determined by flow cytometry on a PBMC aliquot from every donor. The sample is drawn from a study of blood T cells in healthy people across ages (dated by TCRdb to between 2014 and 2017). Some background on the complete study: In model experiments, template switching captured about one uniquely barcoded TCR beta cDNA molecule for every two T cells. Four age groups were formed from the donors: young (average approximately 16 years), middle-aged (around 39), aged (about 62) and long-lived (more than 75). The study analyzed two additional independent replicas of 1 million unique cDNA reads from the same blood draw for two donors, one aged 18 to 30 and one aged 80 or older. To avoid experimental bias, donors of different ages were spread randomly across the sequencing lanes. To track age-related changes in TCR beta repertoire diversity, the study relied on deep sequencing normalized with unique cDNA molecular identifiers. Findings and caveats that apply to the study as a whole: Estimates of total diversity based on one million sequenced T cells were regarded as lower bounds and as underestimates. Conclusive comparison of naive and antigen-experienced compartments was prevented by the profiling of bulk unsorted PBMCs. As age increased, observed TCR beta diversity per million T cells dropped in a roughly linear way, and a significant reduction was already evident by age roughly 36. The percentage of naive T cells measured by flow cytometry correlated strongly with observed TCR beta diversity. The CMV infection status of donors was not known, potentially confounding age-related changes in expanded clonotypes. Compared with the aged group, the long-lived group had more naive CD4+ T cells, fewer expanded clones and increased TCR diversity, a pattern suggesting age selection.

Receptor amplification or capture employed 5' RACE. The run used an Illumina HiSeq 2500. The second PCR ran for about 6 to 11 cycles and used a J-beta primer mix along with a sample-barcoded 5' primer. A unique molecular identifier was introduced onto each TCR beta cDNA molecule by a template-switch 5' adaptor carrying 12 random nucleotides. At least 2.5 million CDR3-containing paired-end reads were obtained from each sample. The Mint cDNA synthesis kit, primed by a TRBC-specific oligonucleotide, was used to synthesize first-strand cDNA from all RNA. Following uracil-DNA glycosylase treatment, a first 18-cycle PCR with universal primers M1SS and BC2_uni_R was performed on all cDNA. Regarding the original processing steps: For normalization, 1 million high-quality reads were randomly selected from each sample, with every read carrying a distinct molecular identifier. Reads sharing molecular identifiers were discarded rather than binned into consensus sequences. MiTCR, with a Q25 quality threshold and the strictest error-elimination algorithm, was used for CDR3 identification, clonotype clustering and error correction. A nonparametric unseen species model with Euler transformation was used to estimate a lower bound on total TCR beta diversity. The public sequencing data were trimmed at Q25 with fastp and processed into clonotypes with MiXCR by TCRdb, which kept only in-frame beta chains. Each record represents a unique CDR3 protein, reported with the most common genes and DNA among its rows. The V and J calls come from TCRdb's annotation, not from the publication. Across this sample there are approximately 1.5 million distinct CDR3 sequences, with about 31% seen only once. The top ten clones comprise about 10% of the sample.

V is pruned by 6 bases and J by 2 bases, leaving 11 bases of the junction without a gene match. From the germline V gene (reference sequence), CDR1 is MNHEY and CDR2 is SMNVEV. CDR3 length: 16 amino acids, cysteine to phenylalanine. The sequence is cut down to CDR3 DNA, 48 bases in frame from base 1. Recombination joined TRBV27 with TRBJ2-5; TRBD2 aligns with 8 central bases. The receptor was derived from a woman in her twenties or thirties in good health. Material for sequencing was blood. The DNA sequence is as follows: TGTGCCAGCAGGAAAGAATTGGCGGGGGGACAAGAGACCCAGTACTTC. Its protein product is CASRKELAGGQETQYF.